This entry lists 20 T cell receptor beta chains sequenced from one sample in a study of blood T cell repertoires in COVID-19. TCRdb's table, derived via immunoSEQ multiplex PCR, lists solely in-frame clones and lacks some. The sample has about 320,000 clones, 90% seen once. Specimen: PBMCs or T cells enriched from blood (not recorded which). These receptor sequences come from a woman aged 25 to 39 who had been exposed to COVID-19.

The chain recombines TRBV27 with TRBJ2-7; tentative D call: TRBD2 (5 bases). Trimming removed 5 bases at V and 0 bases at J, with 8 bases between. The CDR3 is made up of 13 amino acids. Germline V gene data show CDR1 as MNHEY and CDR2 as SMNVEV (reference sequence). The CDR3 sequence is CASSPGLSYEQYF. CDR3 coding DNA: TGTGCCAGCAGTCCCGGACTCTCCTACGAGCAGTACTTC.

The chain couples TRBV27 to TRBJ2-5; tentatively, D is TRBD2 (6 bases). Germline V CDR1 and CDR2: MNHEY, SMNVEV (reference sequence). This CDR3 contains 15 residues. Trimming removed 2 bases at V and 5 bases at J, with 15 bases between. The CDR3 here is CASSLGGTARETQYF. The CDR3 DNA reads TGTGCCAGCAGTTTAGGGGGGACTGCGCGGGAGACCCAGTACTTC.

This sequence joins TRBV7-2 and TRBJ2-3; TRBD2 agrees at 7 bases. With V trimmed by 8 bases and J by 1 base, 6 bases remained unmatched. This CDR3 region has 14 residues. Germline values: CDR1 SGHTA, CDR2 FQGNSA. The CDR3 DNA sequence: TGTGCCAGCCGTGGGGACTATCGCACAGATACGCAGTATTTT. Amino acids: CASRGDYRTDTQYF.

CDR3 coding DNA: TGTGCCAGCAGCCAAGATAAGGGAGCGGGAGAGACCCAGTACTTC. The encoded protein is CASSQDKGAGETQYF. The chain has TRBV4-2 and TRBJ2-5, with a possible D match to TRBD2 (6 bases). This CDR3 contains 15 residues. Germline CDR1 LGHNA, CDR2 YNFKEQ. Trimming removed 0 bases from V and 4 bases from J, with 12 bases in between.

This sequence joins TRBV12-3 or TRBV12-4 and TRBJ2-5, with D perhaps matching TRBD2 (7 bases). V lost 6 bases and J lost 7, with 15 bases in between. The CDR3 sequence is 13 residues long. CDR3 in amino acids: CASSRRGRGTQYF. For the CDR3, the DNA is TGTGCCAGCAGCCGTAGGGGGAGGGGGACCCAGTACTTC.

The CDR3 DNA is TGTGCCAGCAAAGCCGGGACTAACTATGGCTACACCTTC. This sequence encodes CASKAGTNYGYTF. The rearrangement joins TRBV6-5 to TRBJ1-2; D not certain. Germline-derived CDR1 and CDR2 are MNHEY and SVGAGI. Between the trimmed V and J ends, which lost 7 bases and 0 bases, there was a span of 9 bases. This CDR3 is 13 amino acids long.

V gene TRBV25-1 combines with J gene TRBJ1-2; tentatively, D is TRBD1 (6 bases). The length of the CDR3 is 15 residues. The ends were cut back, 0 bases at V and 2 bases at J, with 10 bases in the middle. Germline V gene data show CDR1 as MGHDK and CDR2 as SYGVNS. The CDR3 reads CASSEYGGRNYGYTF. CDR3 bases: TGTGCCAGCAGTGAATATGGGGGCAGGAACTATGGCTACACCTTC.

This rearrangement joins TRBV4-3 to TRBJ1-2; D might be TRBD1 (6 bases). The CDR3 loop spans 16 amino acids. Germline loops: CDR1 LGHNA, CDR2 YSLEER. V was clipped by 4 bases and J by 4 bases, with 19 bases between them. The CDR3 loop is CASSPQEDRVGYGYTF. The DNA of the CDR3 is TGCGCCAGCAGCCCTCAAGAGGACAGAGTCGGCTATGGCTACACCTTC.

The V call is TRBV25-1, the J call TRBJ1-5; 10 positions agree with TRBD1. CDR1 is MGHDK and CDR2 is SYGVNS in the germline V gene. V was clipped by 4 bases and J by 7 bases; unmatched bases: 7. This CDR3 region has 15 residues. CDR3 loop: CASSGGQGVGQPQHF. In DNA, the CDR3 is TGTGCCAGCAGTGGTGGACAGGGGGTTGGACAGCCCCAGCATTTT.

This clone was recorded a few times. V is TRBV7-9 and J is TRBJ2-3; 10 bases line up with TRBD2. CDR3 length: 14 residues. The V and J ends lost 4 bases and 5 bases, in that order; junction bases with no gene match: 3. Germline CDR1 is SEHNR and CDR2 is FQNEAQ (reference sequence). CDR3 amino acids: CASSSRTSGDTQYF. CDR3 DNA: TGTGCCAGCAGCTCTAGGACTAGCGGAGATACGCAGTATTTT.

The chain has TRBV4-1 and TRBJ2-2; TRBD1 might be the D (6 bases). The CDR3 is 15 residues long. V lost 5 bases, J lost 3 bases, and 13 bases lay in between. Germline lookup yields CDR1 MGHRA and CDR2 YSYEKL. This CDR3 is CASSSRTAYTGELFF. For the CDR3, the DNA is TGCGCCAGCAGCTCCCGGACAGCATACACCGGGGAGCTGTTTTTT.

The chain employs TRBV28 and TRBJ1-5; D perhaps matches TRBD1 (6 bases). The CDR3 runs to 16 residues. Germline V gene sequence: CDR1 MDHEN, CDR2 SYDVKM. The germline V and J ends were trimmed by 6 bases and 3 bases, with 18 bases remaining between them. Here the CDR3 reads CASRPPGAGDNQPQHF. CDR3 nucleotides: TGTGCCAGCAGACCCCCTGGGGCAGGGGACAATCAGCCCCAGCATTTT.

The chain links TRBV5-6 to TRBJ2-3, with 8 bases fitting TRBD2. V shed 3 bases, J shed 7 bases, and the junction held 13 bases outside the gene matches. Germline V gene lookup returns CDR1 SGHDT and CDR2 YYEEEE. CDR3 length: 16 amino acids. The CDR3 bases are TGTGCCAGCAGCTCTTTACGGGGGGGCGCCACGTATACGCAGTATTTT. Translation: CASSSLRGGATYTQYF.

In this sample, this clone turned up once. The chain links TRBV4-2 to TRBJ1-5, with unresolved D. This CDR3 has 15 residues. In germline, CDR1 is LGHNA, CDR2 YNFKEQ. V lost 0 bases and J 5 bases, leaving 11 bases between the germline ends. The CDR3 region is CASSQEDPRDQPQHF. DNA of the CDR3: TGTGCCAGCAGCCAAGAGGACCCGCGGGATCAGCCCCAGCATTTT.

The V and J genes are TRBV6-5 and TRBJ1-1; maybe TRBD1 (5 bases). This CDR3 region has 15 residues. Trimming left V 6 bases short and J 3 bases short, with 17 bases between. Per the germline V gene, CDR1 is MNHEY and CDR2 is SVGAGI. This CDR3 is CASSDPWGRDTEAFF. CDR3 sequence (DNA): TGTGCCAGCAGCGACCCCTGGGGCAGAGACACTGAAGCTTTCTTT.

The V call is TRBV4-3, the J call TRBJ1-4, with 7 bases lining up with TRBD1. Looked up from germline, CDR1 is LGHNA and CDR2 is YSLEER. CDR3 size: 14 residues. J lost 8 bases, V lost 2 bases, and 5 bases had no gene match. In nucleotides, the CDR3 is TGCGCCAGCAGCCAATCGAGGGGGCGGGAAAAACTGTTTTTT. Translated: CASSQSRGREKLFF.

The V call is TRBV12-3 or TRBV12-4, the J call TRBJ1-2; D is undetermined. CDR3 length: 13 amino acids. Between the trimmed V and J ends, which lost 3 bases and 4 bases, there was a span of 9 bases. CDR3 in amino acids: CASSLAGSYGYTF. DNA for the CDR3: TGTGCCAGCAGTTTGGCGGGATCCTATGGCTACACCTTC.

J is TRBJ2-7 and V is TRBV19; perhaps TRBD2 as D (6 bases). With 5 bases removed from V and 0 bases from J, the gap between germline ends came to 17 bases. The CDR3 has 16 residues. Germline V gene data show CDR1 as LNHDA and CDR2 as SQIVND (reference sequence). In nucleotides, the CDR3 is TGTGCCAGTAGTTCAACCGGGACTTCCAGCTCCTACGAGCAGTACTTC. Translating gives CASSSTGTSSSYEQYF.

The chain combines TRBV9 with TRBJ1-2; TRBD1 matches 8 bases. The CDR3 has 17 amino acids. From germline, CDR1 is SGDLS and CDR2 YYNGEE. The ends lost 3 bases at V and 4 bases at J; junction bases unmatched: 14. For the CDR3, the DNA is TGTGCCAGCAGCGGGGGATTACGACAGGGGAGAACCTATGGCTACACCTTC. This codes for CASSGGLRQGRTYGYTF. The whole variable domain, filled in from reference TRBV9 and TRBJ1-2, reads DSGVTQTPKHLITATGQRVTLRCSPRSGDLSVYWYQQSLDQGLQFLIQYYNGEERAKGNILERFSAQQFPDLHSELNLSSLELGDSALYFCASSGGLRQGRTYGYTFGSGTRLTVV.

The chain carries TRBV9 and TRBJ1-1; TRBD1 matches at 8 bases. Germline CDR1 SGDLS, CDR2 YYNGEE. With 4 bases clipped from V and 2 bases from J, the junction kept 7 bases outside the gene matches. The length of the CDR3 is 15 residues. CDR3 bases: TGTGCCAGCAGCCCCTGGACAGGGCTAAACACTGAAGCTTTCTTT. Its translation is CASSPWTGLNTEAFF. Combining the CDR3 with reference TRBV9 and TRBJ1-1 gives the whole variable domain DSGVTQTPKHLITATGQRVTLRCSPRSGDLSVYWYQQSLDQGLQFLIQYYNGEERAKGNILERFSAQQFPDLHSELNLSSLELGDSALYFCASSPWTGLNTEAFFGQGTRLTVV.